The present T cell receptor beta chain was sequenced within a study of blood T cells in healthy people across ages. Study in general: Roughly one uniquely barcoded beta molecule per two T cells was captured. The study, taken as a whole, reports: Calculation of diversity from one million T cells yielded estimates considered to be underestimates.

The CDR3 has 15 residues. Trimming at V came to 4 bases and at J to 8 bases, leaving 13 bases not matched to a gene. Germline V gene sequence: CDR1 SEHNR, CDR2 FQNEAQ (reference sequence). A note on this clonotype: What it recognizes is unknown.

Next came a second PCR, run for roughly 7 to 12 cycles, which used a sample-barcoded 5' primer along with a J-beta primer mix. MiXCR was run by TCRdb on the 5' RACE reads, yielding one entry per CDR3 protein. The data hold 910,000 or so distinct CDR3 sequences, with about 53% observed a single time. The TCR sequence derives from a woman aged 55 to 70 in good health. This chain connects TRBV7-9 to TRBJ1-2, with 7 positions matching TRBD1. Sequencing was carried out using blood. The DNA for the CDR3 is TGTGCCAGCAGCTACCTTGTCTGGGACAGAGACGGCTACACCTTC. Translated, it gives CASSYLVWDRDGYTF. Together with reference TRBV7-9 and TRBJ1-2, the CDR3 gives the full variable domain: DTGVSQNPRHKITKRGQNVTFRCDPISEHNRLYWYRQTLGQGPEFLTYFQNEAQLEKSRLLSDRFSAERPKGSFSTLEIQRTEQGDSAMYLCASSYLVWDRDGYTFGSGTRLTVV.